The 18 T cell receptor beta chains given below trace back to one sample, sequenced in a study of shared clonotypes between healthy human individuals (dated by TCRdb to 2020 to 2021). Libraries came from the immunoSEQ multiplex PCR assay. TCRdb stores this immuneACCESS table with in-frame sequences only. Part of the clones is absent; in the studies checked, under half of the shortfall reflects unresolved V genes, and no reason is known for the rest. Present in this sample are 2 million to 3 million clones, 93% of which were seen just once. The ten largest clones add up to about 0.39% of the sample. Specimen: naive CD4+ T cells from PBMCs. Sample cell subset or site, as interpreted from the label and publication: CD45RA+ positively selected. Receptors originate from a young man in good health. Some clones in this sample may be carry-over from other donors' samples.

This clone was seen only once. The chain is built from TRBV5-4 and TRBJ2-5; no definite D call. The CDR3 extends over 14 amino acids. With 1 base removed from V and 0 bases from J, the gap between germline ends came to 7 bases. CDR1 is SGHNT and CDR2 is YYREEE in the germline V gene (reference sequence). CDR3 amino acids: CASSLQQYQETQYF. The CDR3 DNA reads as TGTGCCAGCAGCTTGCAGCAGTACCAAGAGACCCAGTACTTC.

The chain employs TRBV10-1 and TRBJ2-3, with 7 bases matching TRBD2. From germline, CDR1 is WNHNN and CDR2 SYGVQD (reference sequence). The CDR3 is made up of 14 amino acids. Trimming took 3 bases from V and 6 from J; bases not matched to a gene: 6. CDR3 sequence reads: CASSEHGEGDTQYF. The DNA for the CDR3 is TGCGCCAGCAGTGAACACGGGGAGGGGGATACGCAGTATTTT.

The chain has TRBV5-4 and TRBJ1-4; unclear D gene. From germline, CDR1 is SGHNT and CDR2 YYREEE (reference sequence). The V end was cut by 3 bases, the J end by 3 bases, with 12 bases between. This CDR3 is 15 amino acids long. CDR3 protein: CASSSLGWANEKLFF. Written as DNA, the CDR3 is TGTGCCAGCAGCTCTCTCGGGTGGGCTAATGAAAAACTGTTTTTT.

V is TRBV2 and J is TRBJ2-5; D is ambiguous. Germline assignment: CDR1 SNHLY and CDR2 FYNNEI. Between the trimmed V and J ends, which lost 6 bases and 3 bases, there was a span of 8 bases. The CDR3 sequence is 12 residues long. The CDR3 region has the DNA TGTGCCAGCAGCTCATTAGAAGAGACCCAGTACTTC. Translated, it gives CASSSLEETQYF.

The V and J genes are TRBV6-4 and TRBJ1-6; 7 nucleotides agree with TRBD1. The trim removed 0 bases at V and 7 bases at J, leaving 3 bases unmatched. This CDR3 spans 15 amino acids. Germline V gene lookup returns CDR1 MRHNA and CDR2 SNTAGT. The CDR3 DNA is TGTGCCAGCAGTGACTCGGGACAGAGCAATTCACCCCTCCACTTT. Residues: CASSDSGQSNSPLHF.

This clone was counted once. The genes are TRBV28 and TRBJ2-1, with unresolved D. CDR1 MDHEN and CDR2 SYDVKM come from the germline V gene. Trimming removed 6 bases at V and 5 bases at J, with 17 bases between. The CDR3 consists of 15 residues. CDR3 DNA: TGTGCCAGCAGCCCACAGAAAGTCTGGGACAATGAGCAGTTCTTC. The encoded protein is CASSPQKVWDNEQFF.

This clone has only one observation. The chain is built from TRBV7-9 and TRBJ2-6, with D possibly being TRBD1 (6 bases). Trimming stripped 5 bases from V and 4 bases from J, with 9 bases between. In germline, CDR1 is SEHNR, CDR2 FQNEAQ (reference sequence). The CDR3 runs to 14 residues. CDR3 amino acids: CASSGQLGANVLTF. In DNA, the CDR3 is TGTGCCAGCAGCGGACAGCTGGGGGCCAACGTCCTGACTTTC.

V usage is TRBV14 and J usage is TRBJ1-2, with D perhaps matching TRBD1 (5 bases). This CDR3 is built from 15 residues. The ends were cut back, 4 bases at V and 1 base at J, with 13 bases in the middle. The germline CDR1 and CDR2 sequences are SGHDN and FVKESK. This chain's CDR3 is CASSLGLNSNYGYTF. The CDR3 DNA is TGTGCCAGCAGCCTGGGACTCAACAGTAACTATGGCTACACCTTC.

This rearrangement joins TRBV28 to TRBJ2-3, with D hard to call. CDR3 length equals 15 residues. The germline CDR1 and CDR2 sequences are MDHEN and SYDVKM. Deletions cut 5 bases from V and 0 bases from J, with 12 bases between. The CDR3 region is CASSPTTQSTDTQYF. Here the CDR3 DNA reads TGTGCCAGCAGTCCCACTACCCAGAGCACAGATACGCAGTATTTT.

This CDR3 is CASSYGEGTDTQYF. In DNA, the CDR3 is TGTGCCAGCAGTTACGGGGAAGGCACAGATACGCAGTATTTT. This rearrangement joins TRBV6-5 to TRBJ2-3, with D uncertain. The CDR3 consists of 14 residues. Per germline, CDR1 MNHEY and CDR2 SVGAGI. Trimming pared 2 bases from V and 1 base from J, leaving 7 bases between.

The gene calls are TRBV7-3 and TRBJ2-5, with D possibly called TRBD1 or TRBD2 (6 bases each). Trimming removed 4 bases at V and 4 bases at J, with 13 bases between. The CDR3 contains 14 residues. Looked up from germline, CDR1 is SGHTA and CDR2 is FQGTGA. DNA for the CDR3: TGTGCCAGCAGCTCATCGGGGGCTCGAGAGACCCAGTACTTC. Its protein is CASSSSGARETQYF.

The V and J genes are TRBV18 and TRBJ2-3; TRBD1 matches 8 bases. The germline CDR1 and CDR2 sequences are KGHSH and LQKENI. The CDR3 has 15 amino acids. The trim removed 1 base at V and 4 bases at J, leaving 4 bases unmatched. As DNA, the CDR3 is TGTGCCAGCTCACCACGACAGGGGACGTCAGATACGCAGTATTTT. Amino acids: CASSPRQGTSDTQYF.

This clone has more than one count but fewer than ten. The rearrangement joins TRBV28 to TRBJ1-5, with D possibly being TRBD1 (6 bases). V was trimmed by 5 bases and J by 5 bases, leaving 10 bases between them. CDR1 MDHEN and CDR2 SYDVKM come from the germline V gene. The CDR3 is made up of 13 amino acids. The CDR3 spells CASSPAGDQPQHF. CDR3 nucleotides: TGTGCCAGCAGTCCCGCAGGGGATCAGCCCCAGCATTTT.

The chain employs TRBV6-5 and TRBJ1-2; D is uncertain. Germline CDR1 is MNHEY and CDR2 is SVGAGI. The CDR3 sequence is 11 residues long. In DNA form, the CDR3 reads TGTGTTTCGGGGAGGGACTATGGCTACACCTTC. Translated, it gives CVSGRDYGYTF.

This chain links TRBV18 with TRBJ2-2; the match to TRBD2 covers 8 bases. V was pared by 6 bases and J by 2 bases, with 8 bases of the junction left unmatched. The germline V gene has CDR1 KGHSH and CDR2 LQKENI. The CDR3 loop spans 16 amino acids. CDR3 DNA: TGTGCCAGCTCCCCGTTCATAGCGGGAAACACCGGGGAGCTGTTTTTT. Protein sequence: CASSPFIAGNTGELFF.

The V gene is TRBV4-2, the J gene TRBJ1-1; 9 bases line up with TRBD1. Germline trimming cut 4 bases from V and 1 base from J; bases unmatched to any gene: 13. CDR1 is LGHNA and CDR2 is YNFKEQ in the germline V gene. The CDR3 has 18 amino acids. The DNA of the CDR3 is TGTGCCAGCAGCCTCAACTCCGGGACAGGGCGCCCGAACACTGAAGCTTTCTTT. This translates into CASSLNSGTGRPNTEAFF.

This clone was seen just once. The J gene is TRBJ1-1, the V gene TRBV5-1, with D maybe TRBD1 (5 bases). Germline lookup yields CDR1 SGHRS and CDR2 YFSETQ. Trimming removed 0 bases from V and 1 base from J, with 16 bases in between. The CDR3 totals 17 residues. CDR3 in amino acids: CASSLDLRVGPNTEAFF. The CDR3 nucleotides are TGCGCCAGCAGCTTGGATCTTAGAGTGGGGCCGAACACTGAAGCTTTCTTT.

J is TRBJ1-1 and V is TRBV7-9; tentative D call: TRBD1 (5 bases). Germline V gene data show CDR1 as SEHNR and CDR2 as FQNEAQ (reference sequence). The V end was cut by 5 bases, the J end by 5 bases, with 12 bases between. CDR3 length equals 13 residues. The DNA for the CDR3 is TGTGCCAGCAGCCAAGACAGAAGGACTGAAGCTTTCTTT. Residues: CASSQDRRTEAFF.